Here is one TCR beta chain with its context. In its sample, this clonotype was seen a few times. What this receptor recognizes is not known. No quality values exist for individual bases; no much larger clone is one base distant. These data are taken from a study listed by TCRdb under 2016. Measured from the cysteine to the phenylalanine, the CDR3 is 15 residues long. The CDR3 DNA has 45 bases and is translated from base 1. V sheds 5 bases and J sheds 4 bases, leaving 17 bases between their ends. Taken from the germline V gene, the CDR1 and CDR2 loops are MGHDK and SYGVNS. Library preparation employed RT-PCR. These reads were obtained on an Illumina MiSeq. TCRdb reanalyzed the raw reads on its own, using fastp at Q25 for trimming and MiXCR for clone calling, and kept in-frame beta chains. A single entry per CDR3 protein holds the most common genes and DNA from its merged rows. This sample lists hundreds of thousands of distinct CDR3 sequences; about 14% were detected once. In total, the top ten clones hold 3.6% of the sample.

This chain joins TRBV25-1 to TRBJ1-1; no D gene can be assigned with confidence. The sequence was obtained from a female donor in good health, serving as a healthy control. The specimen sequenced was memory CD4+ T cells from blood. The CDR3 loop reads CASSPTGGMATEAFF. The DNA reads as follows: TGTGCCAGCAGTCCCACGGGAGGGATGGCCACTGAAGCTTTCTTT.